The next 30 T cell receptor beta chains were all read from a single sample in a study of cytomegalovirus exposure and HLA in healthy donors. PCR primers comprised 60 Vbeta and 13 Jbeta primers. The table came from immunoSEQ multiplex PCR; TCRdb's copy has only in-frame clones and leaves some out. Of approximately 97,000 clones in the sample, roughly 83% were seen once. The sample comprised PBMCs. The receptors were sampled from a man between 40 and 49 years old in good health and CMV-seronegative.

The chain has TRBV6-5 and TRBJ1-1; no clear D gene. Germline CDR1 MNHEY, CDR2 SVGAGI. Trimming took off 5 bases at V and 1 base at J, with 8 bases between the two ends. The CDR3 spans 13 residues. The CDR3 loop is CASSRSRNTEAFF. DNA of the CDR3: TGTGCCAGCAGTCGTAGCCGGAACACTGAAGCTTTCTTT.

The chain uses TRBV5-1 and TRBJ1-3; D not certain. Germline lookup yields CDR1 SGHRS and CDR2 YFSETQ. V was clipped by 0 bases and J by 0 bases, with 7 bases between them. The CDR3 runs to 15 residues. The CDR3 reads CASSLVGDSGNTIYF. CDR3 DNA sequence: TGCGCCAGCAGCTTGGTCGGGGACTCTGGAAACACCATATATTTT.

This chain connects TRBV7-9 to TRBJ2-6, with TRBD2 matching over 13 bases. V shed 3 bases, J shed 4 bases, and the junction held 3 bases outside the gene matches. The CDR3 spans 17 residues. Per germline, CDR1 SEHNR and CDR2 FQNEAQ (reference sequence). This CDR3 reads CASSLGLAGQGANVLTF. As DNA, the CDR3 is TGTGCCAGCAGCTTGGGACTAGCGGGGCAAGGGGCCAACGTCCTGACTTTC.

This clone was recorded a few times. The genes are TRBV4-3 and TRBJ1-1; D call uncertain. Deletions cut 0 bases from V and 4 bases from J, with 9 bases between. Germline V gene lookup returns CDR1 LGHNA and CDR2 YSLEER. The CDR3 has 14 amino acids. As DNA, the CDR3 is TGCGCCAGCAGCCAAGATTCCGAGAGCACTGAAGCTTTCTTT. Translating gives CASSQDSESTEAFF.

The chain joins TRBV2 to TRBJ1-1; tentatively, D is TRBD1 (5 bases). Trimming shortened V by 2 bases and J by 4 bases, and 14 bases separated the two germline ends. CDR3 length: 15 amino acids. Germline V gives CDR1 SNHLY, CDR2 FYNNEI. CDR3 sequence (DNA): TGTGCCAGCAGTGAAAGGTTGGGGGGTGGCACTGAAGCTTTCTTT. Translation: CASSERLGGGTEAFF.

The CDR3 DNA reads as TGCAGCGCGGTTACAGGGTTTGCAGATACGCAGTATTTT. This translates into CSAVTGFADTQYF. The chain carries TRBV29-1 and TRBJ2-3, with TRBD1 as a possible D gene (6 bases). Trimming removed 7 bases from V and 4 bases from J, with 15 bases in between. Germline V gene lookup returns CDR1 SQVTM and CDR2 ANQGSEA. The CDR3 runs 13 residues.

This clone showed up just a few times. This chain connects TRBV7-9 to TRBJ1-1; D unclear. V lost 5 bases to trimming and J lost 0 bases, with 4 bases between them. The CDR3 consists of 12 residues. The germline V gene encodes CDR1 SEHNR and CDR2 FQNEAQ (reference sequence). DNA of the CDR3: TGTGCCAGCAGCCCATTGAACACTGAAGCTTTCTTT. Residues: CASSPLNTEAFF.

The CDR3 spells CASMRGNRDTEAFF. Written as DNA, the CDR3 is TGTGCCAGTATGCGGGGGAATAGGGACACTGAAGCTTTCTTT. V gene TRBV19 combines with J gene TRBJ1-1; a possible D gene is TRBD1 (5 bases). The CDR3 length is 14 residues. CDR1 and CDR2 (germline): LNHDA, SQIVND (reference sequence). V dropped 7 bases and J dropped 3 bases, with 15 bases sitting between them.

In DNA form, the CDR3 reads TGTGCTAGTGGTTTGGTACGACTAGCGGGGGGGCGGACAGATACGCAGTATTTT. It codes for CASGLVRLAGGRTDTQYF. The chain carries TRBV12-5 and TRBJ2-3; 14 bases line up with TRBD2. The CDR3 length is 18 residues. The germline V gene has CDR1 LGHNT and CDR2 FRNRAP. The ends lost 0 bases at V and 3 bases at J; junction bases unmatched: 5.

The J gene is TRBJ1-1, the V gene TRBV19, with D hard to call. The CDR3 loop spans 13 amino acids. Per the germline V gene, CDR1 is LNHDA and CDR2 is SQIVND (reference sequence). Trimming shortened V by 5 bases and J by 3 bases, and 10 bases separated the two germline ends. CDR3 sequence reads: CASSSNYYTEAFF. The CDR3 DNA reads TGTGCCAGTAGTTCCAACTATTACACTGAAGCTTTCTTT.

The chain employs TRBV30 and TRBJ2-5; 8 bases are a match to TRBD1. V dropped 0 bases and J dropped 2; count of bases not matched to a gene: 5. Per the germline V gene, CDR1 is GTSNPN and CDR2 is SVGIG (reference sequence). This CDR3 spans 15 amino acids. The CDR3 here is CAWSVGTGRQETQYF. The CDR3 DNA reads as TGTGCCTGGAGTGTGGGGACAGGACGGCAAGAGACCCAGTACTTC.

The chain links TRBV19 to TRBJ2-3, with 11 positions matching TRBD2. Germline values: CDR1 LNHDA, CDR2 SQIVND (reference sequence). The V and J ends lost 5 bases and 0 bases, in that order; junction bases with no gene match: 16. The length of the CDR3 is 20 residues. Here the CDR3 DNA reads TGTGCCAGTAGTCGGTGGGCGGGGACTAGCGGTGCTATCAGCACAGATACGCAGTATTTT. It yields the protein CASSRWAGTSGAISTDTQYF.

The rearrangement joins TRBV27 to TRBJ2-7; possible D gene TRBD1, 5 bases. Per germline, CDR1 MNHEY and CDR2 SMNVEV (reference sequence). V was clipped by 1 base and J by 0 bases, with 10 bases between them. The CDR3 is 15 residues long. The CDR3 here is CASSLLGARSYEQYF. As DNA, the CDR3 is TGTGCCAGCAGTTTATTAGGGGCTCGCTCCTACGAGCAGTACTTC.

The gene calls are TRBV7-2 and TRBJ1-4; TRBD1 matches at 8 bases. With 5 bases clipped from V and 6 bases from J, the junction kept 5 bases outside the gene matches. The length of the CDR3 is 14 residues. CDR1 and CDR2 (germline): SGHTA, FQGNSA. The chain's CDR3 is CASSPRTGYEKLFF. The CDR3, as DNA: TGTGCCAGCAGCCCGCGGACAGGGTATGAAAAACTGTTTTTT.

This chain joins TRBV7-6 and TRBJ1-1; the D gene is possibly TRBD1 (5 bases). This CDR3 is built from 16 residues. Per germline, CDR1 SGHVS and CDR2 FNYEAQ. Trimming removed 5 bases at V and 1 base at J, with 17 bases between. The CDR3 DNA follows: TGTGCCAGCAGCCCCCGCCCGGGACTCCAGAACACTGAAGCTTTCTTT. Encoded protein: CASSPRPGLQNTEAFF.

The genes are TRBV7-8 and TRBJ2-7; 7 bases agree with TRBD1. Trimming took 0 bases from V and 2 from J; bases not matched to a gene: 1. CDR1 and CDR2 (germline): SGHVS, FQNEAQ. The CDR3 loop spans 14 amino acids. For the CDR3, the DNA is TGTGCCAGCAGCTTAGCGGGACAGACCTACGAGCAGTACTTC. Its protein product is CASSLAGQTYEQYF.

CDR3 in DNA: TGTGCCAGCAGTGAATGGGTTGAGGGATCACCCCTCCACTTT. This gives the protein CASSEWVEGSPLHF. The genes are TRBV2 and TRBJ1-6; unclear D gene. Germline CDR1 SNHLY, CDR2 FYNNEI. The CDR3 is 14 residues long. Trimming stripped 2 bases from V and 10 bases from J, with 12 bases between.

This clone appeared once. J is TRBJ1-2 and V is TRBV10-3; 8 nucleotides agree with TRBD1. Germline V lookup: CDR1 ENHRY, CDR2 SYGVKD. The CDR3 consists of 15 residues. Trimming at V came to 3 bases and at J to 8 bases, leaving 11 bases not matched to a gene. CDR3 protein: CAISEPDRGPGGYTF. CDR3 DNA: TGTGCCATCAGTGAACCCGACAGGGGACCCGGCGGCTACACCTTC.

The chain carries TRBV5-1 and TRBJ1-5, with 12 positions matching TRBD1. Trimming at V came to 4 bases and at J to 1 base, leaving 6 bases not matched to a gene. Germline values: CDR1 SGHRS, CDR2 YFSETQ. The CDR3 spans 17 residues. The DNA of the CDR3 is TGCGCCAGCAGCCCGGGACAGGGGGCGCAGAGCAATCAGCCCCAGCATTTT. Its translation: CASSPGQGAQSNQPQHF. Full variable domain (rest looked up from reference TRBV5-1 and TRBJ1-5): KAGVTQTPRYLIKTRGQQVTLSCSPISGHRSVSWYQQTPGQGLQFLFEYFSETQRNKGNFPGRFSGRQFSNSRSEMNVSTLELGDSALYLCASSPGQGAQSNQPQHFGDGTRLSIL.

This chain connects TRBV5-6 to TRBJ1-5; tentatively, D is TRBD1 (6 bases). The CDR3 length is 15 residues. The germline V gene has CDR1 SGHDT and CDR2 YYEEEE. V lost 5 bases and J lost 3, with 15 bases in between. CDR3 nucleotide sequence: TGTGCCAGCAGTCCAAGACCAGGGGCCAATCAGCCCCAGCATTTT. Protein: CASSPRPGANQPQHF.

This clone was observed a few times. The chain recombines TRBV2 with TRBJ1-6; 8 nucleotides align to TRBD1. The J segment lost 6 bases and the V segment lost 6 bases, leaving 4 bases of the junction unmatched. CDR1 SNHLY and CDR2 FYNNEI come from the germline V gene. This CDR3 is 14 amino acids long. CDR3 residues: CASSPTGVNSPLHF. The CDR3 DNA is TGTGCCAGCAGCCCGACAGGGGTTAATTCACCCCTCCACTTT.

The V gene is TRBV10-1, the J gene TRBJ2-2; 7 bases are a match to TRBD1. The CDR3 loop spans 14 amino acids. Trimming cost V 6 bases and J 1 base; bases outside gene matches: 2. Germline CDR1 reads WNHNN; CDR2 reads SYGVQD (reference sequence). For the CDR3, the DNA is TGCGCCAGCAGCCGGACAGGGAACACCGGGGAGCTGTTTTTT. Protein sequence: CASSRTGNTGELFF.

The count of this clone is one. The V gene is TRBV6-1, the J gene TRBJ2-1; 8 bases agree with TRBD1. In germline, CDR1 is MNHNS, CDR2 SASEGT. The J segment lost 3 bases and the V segment lost 4 bases, leaving 8 bases of the junction unmatched. The CDR3 covers 16 residues. CDR3 amino acids: CASSVTGTGLYNEQFF. The CDR3 nucleotides read TGTGCCAGCAGTGTTACCGGGACAGGCCTCTACAATGAGCAGTTCTTC.

This rearrangement joins TRBV29-1 to TRBJ1-1, with a possible D match to TRBD1 (6 bases). The CDR3 has 16 amino acids. CDR1 SQVTM and CDR2 ANQGSEA come from the germline V gene. The germline V and J ends were trimmed by 3 bases and 4 bases, with 21 bases remaining between them. DNA for the CDR3: TGCAGCGTTGAGGATACGGGACATAGAATGAGCACTGAAGCTTTCTTT. Translation gives CSVEDTGHRMSTEAFF.

CDR3 DNA sequence: TGTGCCAGCAGCTTACTAGCGGGGGGAGAGACCCAGTACTTC. It specifies CASSLLAGGETQYF. The V and J genes are TRBV7-3 and TRBJ2-5; 11 nucleotides agree with TRBD2. CDR1 is SGHTA, CDR2 FQGTGA, per germline. The length of the CDR3 is 14 residues. V lost 2 bases, J lost 4 bases, and 0 bases stayed unmatched.

The rearrangement joins TRBV6-6 to TRBJ2-1; 11 positions agree with TRBD2. Germline CDR1 reads MNHNY; CDR2 reads SVGAGI (reference sequence). The CDR3 is 15 residues long. Trimming took 5 bases from V and 9 from J; bases not matched to a gene: 9. In nucleotides, the CDR3 is TGTGCCAGCAGTGATCTAGCGGGGGGCGCGGCTGAGCAGTTCTTC. Protein: CASSDLAGGAAEQFF.

The chain combines TRBV9 with TRBJ1-3; unclear D gene. This CDR3 has 17 residues. The germline gives CDR1 SGDLS, CDR2 YYNGEE. The germline V and J ends were trimmed by 0 bases and 0 bases, with 13 bases remaining between them. The CDR3, as DNA: TGTGCCAGCAGCGTAGGAGGGTCTGAGGGCTCTGGAAACACCATATATTTT. Protein product: CASSVGGSEGSGNTIYF.

The chain carries TRBV19 and TRBJ2-5, with unresolved D. Looked up from germline, CDR1 is LNHDA and CDR2 is SQIVND (reference sequence). This CDR3 is 13 amino acids long. V lost 5 bases, J lost 3 bases, and 10 bases lay in between. The CDR3 loop is CASSPLSEETQYF. In DNA form, the CDR3 reads TGTGCCAGTAGTCCACTATCCGAAGAGACCCAGTACTTC.

This sequence joins TRBV7-9 and TRBJ1-6; D is ambiguous. Trimming removed 5 bases at V and 10 bases at J, with 9 bases between. Looked up from germline, CDR1 is SEHNR and CDR2 is FQNEAQ (reference sequence). The length of the CDR3 is 12 residues. Here the CDR3 DNA reads TGTGCCAGCAGCACGCGGGAATCACCCCTCCACTTT. Translated: CASSTRESPLHF.

This sequence joins TRBV7-8 and TRBJ1-1, with D perhaps matching TRBD1 (5 bases). The germline V gene encodes CDR1 SGHVS and CDR2 FQNEAQ. This CDR3 contains 13 residues. The V end was cut by 0 bases, the J end by 7 bases, with 9 bases between. CDR3 bases: TGTGCCAGCAGCTTAGCGTCGACAGTTGAAGCTTTCTTT. Translating it yields CASSLASTVEAFF.